This T cell receptor (beta chain) was identified in a study of T cell repertoires in cytomegalovirus infection (dated by TCRdb to between 2019 and 2020). As for the study more broadly: Alongside well-studied HLA-B-restricted epitopes, the peptide stimulations were aimed at recently identified HLA-C-restricted CMV epitopes, whose presentation resists viral immunomodulation. Donor HLA type was relevant to the analysis, because carriage of CMV infection together with the matching HLA type was indicated by public TCR beta signatures.

Concerning this clonotype: What antigen it recognizes has not been identified. No clone much larger than this one lies a single base away; base qualities are absent.

The investigation overall reported the following: In both this cohort and an independent cohort of 300 to 450 donors, the cumulative frequency of public TCR beta family members distinguished carriers of CMV infection plus the relevant HLA type. The ex vivo response was dominated by HLA-C-restricted CMV-specific TCR beta clonotypes, and the single most frequent clonotype in two of eight donors was supplied by these HLA-C-restricted clonotypes.

Instrument used: Illumina HiSeq 1500. The raw public reads went through TCRdb reprocessing: fastp at Q25, MiXCR clone calling, in-frame beta chains kept. Every entry covers one CDR3 protein and lists the most common genes and DNA from its rows. This sample comprises 450,000 to 650,000 distinct CDR3 sequences, around two fifths of them detected only once. 48% of the sample lies in the top ten. The sample's treatment or condition label is to be understood as: in vitro stimulation with specific CMV peptide epitopes to enrich CMV-specific T cells. The TCR originated in a human donor in good health (CMV status not recorded). Some clones in this sample may be carry-over from other donors' samples. The specimen was cultured PBMCs, collected from culture after CMV antigen stimulation.

The CDR3 region has the sequence CASTSGGAGEDTQYF. At the DNA level, the sequence is TGTGCCAGTACCTCCGGCGGAGCGGGAGAAGATACGCAGTATTTT. The chain couples TRBV19 to TRBJ2-3; TRBD2 aligns with 8 central bases. Sequences LNHDA (CDR1) and SQIVND (CDR2) are obtained from the germline V gene (reference sequence). Trimming takes 7 bases off V and 5 bases off J; junction bases not matched to a gene: 11. The CDR3 runs 15 amino acids, cysteine and phenylalanine included. The kept DNA is CDR3 alone, 45 bases in frame from the first base.